Below, 32 T cell receptor beta chains from the same sample are listed, as sequenced in a study of cytomegalovirus exposure and HLA in healthy donors. Vbeta (60) and Jbeta (13) primers were used in the PCR. Sequencing was performed with immunoSEQ multiplex PCR; in TCRdb, only in-frame clones are kept and a portion is missing. Of approximately 150,000 clones in the sample, approximately 81% were seen once. The sequenced material came from PBMCs. These TCRs come from a woman aged 40 to 50 in good health and CMV-seropositive.

The chain recombines TRBV7-9 with TRBJ1-6, with TRBD1 identical over 7 bases. Germline V gene data show CDR1 as SEHNR and CDR2 as FQNEAQ (reference sequence). J was trimmed by 14 bases and V by 5 bases; bases with no gene match: 15. This CDR3 is 15 amino acids long. In DNA form, the CDR3 reads TGTGCCAGCAGCCAAACAGGGGCCGCAGGGTTGGCCCTCCACTTT. Its protein product is CASSQTGAAGLALHF.

This rearrangement joins TRBV7-4 to TRBJ2-7; weak D call: TRBD1 (6 bases). V gave up 5 bases and J gave up 7 bases, with 18 bases separating them. The CDR3 sequence is 14 residues long. CDR1 and CDR2 from the germline V gene are SGHVT and SQSDAQ. The CDR3 protein is CASSLGTCDREQYF. The CDR3 DNA reads TGTGCCAGCAGCCTCGGGACCTGCGACAGGGAGCAGTACTTC.

This clone was seen only once. The genes are TRBV7-2 and TRBJ2-1; perhaps TRBD1 as D (8 bases). There are 15 residues in the CDR3. In germline, CDR1 is SGHTA, CDR2 FQGNSA. V lost 5 bases to trimming and J lost 3 bases, with 14 bases between them. DNA of the CDR3: TGTGCCAGCAGCACGTACAGGGGGGGCTACAATGAGCAGTTCTTC. Its translation is CASSTYRGGYNEQFF. The full variable domain, in which reference TRBV7-2 and TRBJ2-1 provide the parts outside the CDR3, is GAGVSQSPSNKVTEKGKDVELRCDPISGHTALYWYRQSLGQGLEFLIYFQGNSAPDKSGLPSDRFSAERTGGSVSTLTIQRTQQEDSAVYLCASSTYRGGYNEQFFGPGTRLTVL.

This clone appeared once. The chain has TRBV28 and TRBJ2-3, with a possible D match to TRBD2 (6 bases). Germline CDR1 and CDR2: MDHEN and SYDVKM. The length of the CDR3 is 14 residues. V gave up 5 bases and J gave up 4 bases, with 13 bases separating them. Written as DNA, the CDR3 is TGTGCCAGCAGTCATTCGGGGGATGCAGATACGCAGTATTTT. This encodes CASSHSGDADTQYF.

This clone was seen once. The chain is built from TRBV27 and TRBJ2-5, with TRBD1 matching over 9 bases. The closer fit of TRBJ2-7 to the DNA end suggests the J call may be wrong. Germline V CDR1 and CDR2: MNHEY, SMNVEV (reference sequence). The CDR3 runs 13 residues. CDR3 amino acids: CASSWDRAYEQYF. In DNA form, the CDR3 reads TGTGCCAGCAGCTGGGACAGGGCCTACGAGCAGTACTTC.

In its sample, this clone was seen once. The rearrangement uses TRBV4-2 and TRBJ2-3; 9 bases fit TRBD2. The CDR3 extends over 17 amino acids. Germline CDR1 LGHNA, CDR2 YNFKEQ. The V and J ends lost 2 bases and 8 bases, in that order; junction bases with no gene match: 14. The CDR3 DNA sequence: TGTGCCAGCAGCCAACCGGGAAGCGGGGGGCCCCTCGGTACGCAGTATTTT. It yields the protein CASSQPGSGGPLGTQYF.

The V call is TRBV23-1, the J call TRBJ2-2; maybe TRBD1 (6 bases). TRBV23-1 is reported as an ORF; its role is uncertain. V gave up 4 bases and J gave up 3 bases, with 24 bases separating them. CDR3 size: 19 residues. The CDR3 loop reads CASSLPHSYREPYTGELFF. For the CDR3, the DNA is TGCGCCAGCAGTCTGCCCCATTCTTACAGGGAACCTTACACCGGGGAGCTGTTTTTT.

The genes are TRBV7-6 and TRBJ2-1; the match to TRBD2 covers 15 bases. In germline, CDR1 is SGHVS, CDR2 FNYEAQ. V was pared by 8 bases and J by 3 bases, with 11 bases of the junction left unmatched. The CDR3 loop spans 18 amino acids. The CDR3 DNA reads as TGTGCCAGCCGACACCGGACTAGCGGGGGGGCTTTCTACAATGAGCAGTTCTTC. As protein: CASRHRTSGGAFYNEQFF. The entire variable domain, with the rest obtained from reference TRBV7-6 and TRBJ2-1, is as follows: GAGVSQSPRYKVTKRGQDVALRCDPISGHVSLYWYRQALGQGPEFLTYFNYEAQQDKSGLPNDRFSAERPEGSISTLTIQRTEQRDSAMYRCASRHRTSGGAFYNEQFFGPGTRLTVL.

V is TRBV5-1 and J is TRBJ1-4, with a possible D match to TRBD1 (5 bases). Germline loops: CDR1 SGHRS, CDR2 YFSETQ. The V end lost 4 bases, the J end lost 3 bases, and 16 bases lay between the germline ends. The CDR3 has 16 residues. The CDR3 bases are TGCGCCAGCAGCAGCCCCGAAGGGGTGGCTAATGAAAAACTGTTTTTT. Encoded protein: CASSSPEGVANEKLFF. Based on the CDR3 plus reference TRBV5-1 and TRBJ1-4, the full variable domain is KAGVTQTPRYLIKTRGQQVTLSCSPISGHRSVSWYQQTPGQGLQFLFEYFSETQRNKGNFPGRFSGRQFSNSRSEMNVSTLELGDSALYLCASSSPEGVANEKLFFGSGTQLSVL.

The chain recombines TRBV11-1 with TRBJ2-7; a possible D gene is TRBD2 (5 bases). Deletions cut 3 bases from V and 0 bases from J, with 12 bases between. The V gene's germline CDR1 is SGHAT and CDR2 FQDESV (reference sequence). The CDR3 has 15 amino acids. CDR3 region: CASSLNGDSSYEQYF. The CDR3 region has the DNA TGTGCCAGCAGCTTGAACGGGGATAGCTCCTACGAGCAGTACTTC.

The CDR3 DNA reads TGTGCCAGCAGTACTAAGCCTATTAGGTATGGCTACACCTTC. Translation: CASSTKPIRYGYTF. The chain carries TRBV28 and TRBJ1-2, with D unclear. The CDR3 contains 14 residues. Trimming took 5 bases from V and 5 from J, leaving 15 bases between them. The germline V gene encodes CDR1 MDHEN and CDR2 SYDVKM.

The gene calls are TRBV28 and TRBJ2-7; possibly TRBD1 for D (6 bases). The CDR3 loop spans 15 amino acids. The V gene lost 5 bases and the J gene lost 0 bases, with 14 bases spanning the gap. CDR1 is MDHEN, CDR2 SYDVKM, per germline. CDR3 DNA sequence: TGTGCCAGCAGTAGTAGACAGGCGAGCTCCTACGAGCAGTACTTC. Residues: CASSSRQASSYEQYF.

CDR3 bases: TGTGCCAGCAGTATACTCCGGGACAGTCTGAAAGGGGAAAAACTGTTTTTT. Translating gives CASSILRDSLKGEKLFF. The rearrangement links TRBV27 to TRBJ1-4; 7 bases line up with TRBD1. This CDR3 has 17 residues. Germline values: CDR1 MNHEY, CDR2 SMNVEV (reference sequence). The ends lost 5 bases at V and 8 bases at J; junction bases unmatched: 17.

The rearrangement joins TRBV5-1 to TRBJ1-1; TRBD1 agrees at 7 bases. The V and J ends lost 0 bases and 0 bases, in that order; junction bases with no gene match: 5. The CDR3 contains 16 residues. Germline V gene sequence: CDR1 SGHRS, CDR2 YFSETQ. CDR3 in amino acids: CASSLAGGGMNTEAFF. Here the CDR3 DNA reads TGCGCCAGCAGCTTGGCCGGAGGGGGCATGAACACTGAAGCTTTCTTT.

This chain joins TRBV4-2 and TRBJ2-3; no reliable D call. Between the trimmed V and J ends, which lost 0 bases and 8 bases, there was a span of 15 bases. Germline V gene sequence: CDR1 LGHNA, CDR2 YNFKEQ. This CDR3 contains 15 residues. CDR3 amino acids: CASSQDSSGWVTQYF. As DNA, the CDR3 is TGTGCCAGCAGCCAAGATTCTAGTGGTTGGGTTACGCAGTATTTT.

The rearrangement links TRBV28 to TRBJ1-2; TRBD1 matches 10 bases. The CDR3 contains 13 residues. Germline lookup yields CDR1 MDHEN and CDR2 SYDVKM. V was clipped by 6 bases and J by 8 bases; unmatched bases: 6. In DNA form, the CDR3 reads TGTGCCAGCAGGACAGGGGGCGCCCGAGGCTACACCTTC. Translated, it gives CASRTGGARGYTF.

The V call is TRBV9, the J call TRBJ2-2, with D perhaps matching TRBD2 (6 bases). V was shortened by 0 bases and J by 1 base, with 10 bases between the two germline ends. Germline assignment: CDR1 SGDLS and CDR2 YYNGEE. The CDR3 sequence is 16 residues long. This chain's CDR3 is CASSVVVAENTGELFF. In nucleotides, the CDR3 is TGTGCCAGCAGCGTAGTTGTAGCGGAGAACACCGGGGAGCTGTTTTTT. Using reference TRBV9 and TRBJ2-2 for the parts outside the CDR3, the full variable domain is DSGVTQTPKHLITATGQRVTLRCSPRSGDLSVYWYQQSLDQGLQFLIQYYNGEERAKGNILERFSAQQFPDLHSELNLSSLELGDSALYFCASSVVVAENTGELFFGEGSRLTVL.

The chain carries TRBV4-3 and TRBJ1-3; 8 bases map to TRBD1. Per the germline V gene, CDR1 is LGHNA and CDR2 is YSLEER. Trimming took 0 bases from V and 3 from J; bases not matched to a gene: 7. CDR3 size: 17 residues. The CDR3 DNA reads TGCGCCAGCAGCCAAGATCCCGCCAGGGGGCTTGGAAACACCATATATTTT. Translating gives CASSQDPARGLGNTIYF.

This chain uses TRBV6-1 with TRBJ2-5, with no clear D. From germline, CDR1 is MNHNS and CDR2 SASEGT. This CDR3 spans 13 amino acids. Trimming pared 4 bases from V and 2 bases from J, leaving 8 bases between. Here the CDR3 DNA reads TGTGCCAGCAGTGCCAGAAAACAAGAGACCCAGTACTTC. It translates to CASSARKQETQYF.

CDR3 nucleotides: TGTGCCAGCAGTGACGCGGGAACCTATAATTCACCCCTCCACTTT. Its translation is CASSDAGTYNSPLHF. This chain joins TRBV25-1 and TRBJ1-6; D uncertain. The CDR3 has 15 amino acids. Germline V gives CDR1 MGHDK, CDR2 SYGVNS. Trimming cost V 3 bases and J 2 bases, with 8 bases left between them.

V usage is TRBV29-1 and J usage is TRBJ1-1; D remains unclear. CDR1 is SQVTM, CDR2 ANQGSEA, per germline. The CDR3 loop spans 11 amino acids. Trimming pared 2 bases from V and 3 bases from J, leaving 4 bases between. The CDR3 DNA reads as TGCAGCGTTGAATCGGACACTGAAGCTTTCTTT. This codes for CSVESDTEAFF.

The chain has TRBV19 and TRBJ2-3, with 8 bases matching TRBD2. Germline assignment: CDR1 LNHDA and CDR2 SQIVND (reference sequence). The V gene end was trimmed by 9 bases and the J gene end by 5 bases; junction bases not matched to a gene: 13. The CDR3 contains 15 residues. DNA for the CDR3: TGTGCCAGCAGTCAAGTGGCCCTAGCGGGAGATACGCAGTATTTT. This codes for CASSQVALAGDTQYF.

This clone was seen only once. The V gene is TRBV19, the J gene TRBJ1-4, with 7 bases identical to TRBD1. CDR1 is LNHDA and CDR2 is SQIVND in the germline V gene (reference sequence). This CDR3 contains 16 residues. Losses at the gene ends were 3 bases for V and 10 bases for J; bases not matched to a gene: 14. CDR3 nucleotides: TGTGCCAGTAGTATCCGCGGGACAGCTGTAGGGATAAAACTGTTTTTT. Translated, it gives CASSIRGTAVGIKLFF.

This chain joins TRBV19 and TRBJ2-3; D is possibly TRBD2 (6 bases). V lost 3 bases and J 5 bases, leaving 9 bases between the germline ends. The CDR3 covers 13 residues. The germline gives CDR1 LNHDA, CDR2 SQIVND (reference sequence). CDR3 sequence reads: CASSIWGEDTQYF. The DNA for the CDR3 is TGTGCCAGTAGTATTTGGGGGGAAGATACGCAGTATTTT.

The chain carries TRBV27 and TRBJ2-5; a possible D gene is TRBD1 (6 bases). V was cut by 8 bases and J by 5 bases, with 15 bases left in between. The germline CDR1 and CDR2 sequences are MNHEY and SMNVEV (reference sequence). This CDR3 region has 13 residues. The CDR3 sequence: CASAYRDSETQYF. The CDR3 DNA follows: TGTGCCAGCGCGTACAGGGATTCCGAGACCCAGTACTTC.

As for this clone: The CDR3 ends on some other residue instead of the conserved phenylalanine or tryptophan, so this is likely a read error. The chain has TRBV6-1 and TRBJ1-5; 8 bases fit TRBD1. The CDR3 has 13 residues. Trimming at V came to 6 bases and at J to 6 bases, leaving 4 bases not matched to a gene. The germline gives CDR1 MNHNS, CDR2 SASEGT. The DNA for the CDR3 is TGTGCCAGCAGCGACGACAGGGGTCAGCCCCAGCATCTT. It yields the protein CASSDDRGQPQHL.

Ten or more counts support this clone. The chain is built from TRBV7-9 and TRBJ2-7, with TRBD1 identical over 7 bases. CDR3 size: 14 residues. Germline loops: CDR1 SEHNR, CDR2 FQNEAQ (reference sequence). V gave up 4 bases and J gave up 3 bases; unmatched junction bases: 6. The CDR3 DNA reads as TGTGCCAGCAGCTCGGGACAGACTCACTACGAGCAGTACTTC. Residues: CASSSGQTHYEQYF.

This clone was found once. This rearrangement joins TRBV15 to TRBJ2-7; D may be TRBD1 (6 bases). V was shortened by 1 base and J by 7 bases, with 11 bases between the two germline ends. The CDR3 contains 13 residues. Germline CDR1 reads LNHNV; CDR2 reads YYDKDF (reference sequence). This CDR3 reads CATSRGPGEEQYF. The CDR3 nucleotides read TGTGCCACCAGCAGAGGGCCAGGGGAAGAGCAGTACTTC. Together with reference TRBV15 and TRBJ2-7, the CDR3 gives the full variable domain: DAMVIQNPRYQVTQFGKPVTLSCSQTLNHNVMYWYQQKSSQAPKLLFHYYDKDFNNEADTPDNFQSRRPNTSFCFLDIRSPGLGDTAMYLCATSRGPGEEQYFGPGTRLTVT.

This clone was recorded a few times. V is TRBV4-3 and J is TRBJ1-2, with 7 bases aligning to TRBD1. Germline lookup yields CDR1 LGHNA and CDR2 YSLEER. The trim removed 3 bases at V and 4 bases at J, leaving 2 bases unmatched. The CDR3 covers 13 residues. Written as DNA, the CDR3 is TGCGCCAGCAGCCATGGGGACAGCTATGGCTACACCTTC. It yields the protein CASSHGDSYGYTF.

The CDR3 sequence is CASSSLGTGELFF. In DNA form, the CDR3 reads TGTGCCAGCAGCTCCCTCGGGACCGGGGAGCTGTTTTTT. The genes are TRBV7-7 and TRBJ2-2; D not certain. This CDR3 region has 13 residues. V lost 4 bases to trimming and J lost 5 bases, with 8 bases between them. CDR1 is SSHAT, CDR2 FNYEAQ, per germline (reference sequence).

The V call is TRBV5-1, the J call TRBJ1-1; a weak D match, TRBD1 (5 bases). CDR3 length equals 15 residues. Germline V gene data show CDR1 as SGHRS and CDR2 as YFSETQ. The germline V and J ends were trimmed by 2 bases and 0 bases, with 11 bases remaining between them. The CDR3 DNA reads as TGCGCCAGCAGCTTAGAAAGACAGTTGAACACTGAAGCTTTCTTT. This sequence encodes CASSLERQLNTEAFF.

This clone was seen a single time. The J gene is TRBJ2-3, the V gene TRBV5-1; D uncertain. Trimming left V 3 bases short and J 4 bases short, with 6 bases between. Germline values: CDR1 SGHRS, CDR2 YFSETQ. The CDR3 runs to 12 residues. The CDR3 DNA follows: TGCGCCAGCAGCTCGACTTCAGATACGCAGTATTTT. Translating it yields CASSSTSDTQYF. The variable domain in full, completed from reference TRBV5-1 and TRBJ2-3, reads KAGVTQTPRYLIKTRGQQVTLSCSPISGHRSVSWYQQTPGQGLQFLFEYFSETQRNKGNFPGRFSGRQFSNSRSEMNVSTLELGDSALYLCASSSTSDTQYFGPGTRLTVL.